The rows below give T cell receptor beta chains drawn from one sample of a study of beta chain features in type 1 diabetes. This table comes from immunoSEQ multiplex PCR, and its TCRdb copy is limited to in-frame clones, with some not included. This table holds roughly 380,000 clones, 15% to 20% found once. The sequenced sample consisted of naive CD4+ T cells from blood. These receptors were taken from a woman aged 18-35 years in good health. Both conserved end residues are part of each CDR3. D genes are given only for firm matches. The size entry is marked missing in some rows and otherwise reads once, few, many or a size class.

J gene,clone size,V gene,D gene,CDR3 DNA,CDR3 protein
TRBJ2-7,NA,TRBV2,TRBD1,TGTGCCAGCACGACAGGGGCCTACGAGCAGTACTTC,CASTTGAYEQYF
TRBJ2-7,NA,TRBV19,TRBD2,TGTGCCAGTAGTCCCTTAGCGGGAGCTACATACGAGCAGTACTTC,CASSPLAGATYEQYF
TRBJ1-2,few,TRBV6-6,TRBD1,TGTGCCAGCAGCCGGACAGGGGATGGCTACACCTTC,CASSRTGDGYTF
TRBJ1-4,NA,TRBV7-9,NA,TGTGCCAGCAGAAATATAGACCGGGGTAATGAAAAACTGTTTTTT,CASRNIDRGNEKLFF
TRBJ1-5,few,TRBV30,TRBD1,TGTGCCTGGAGTCCTCCGGGACAGGGGGCGAAGGGCAATCAGCCCCAGCATTTT,CAWSPPGQGAKGNQPQHF
TRBJ2-7,few,TRBV9,NA,TGTGCCAGCAGCGTAGGAGGGGGATTGGGCGAGCAGTACTTC,CASSVGGGLGEQYF
TRBJ1-2,NA,TRBV30,NA,TGTGCCTGGAGTGTACGTGGCGAAACAGGCGGCGGCTACACCTTC,CAWSVRGETGGGYTF
TRBJ1-6,NA,TRBV30,NA,TGTGCCTGGAGTGTACGGGCACCCCTCCACTTT,CAWSVRAPLHF
TRBJ2-7,NA,TRBV7-2,NA,TGTGCCAGCAGCACACAGAATGGGTTCTACGAGCAGTACTTC,CASSTQNGFYEQYF
TRBJ2-7,few,TRBV5-1,NA,TGCGCCAGCAGTTTCGCGATAAACCCGGGCGAGCAGTACTTC,CASSFAINPGEQYF
TRBJ2-5,few,TRBV4-1,NA,TGCGCCAGCAGCCATAGGACAGCCCAAGAGACCCAGTACTTC,CASSHRTAQETQYF
TRBJ2-3,NA,TRBV4-2,NA,TGTGCCAGCAGCCAAGCCGGCGGCGGTTACACAGATACGCAGTATTTT,CASSQAGGGYTDTQYF
TRBJ1-2,NA,TRBV5-1,TRBD1,TGCGCCAGCAGCTCATCAGGGGGCGGCTACACCTTC,CASSSSGGGYTF
TRBJ2-1,once,TRBV27,TRBD2,TGTGCCAGCAGTCTTCCGGGGGGTTACAATGAGCAGTTCTTC,CASSLPGGYNEQFF
TRBJ2-1,few,TRBV4-2,TRBD2,TGTGCCAGCAGCCAATCGGGACTAGCGGAGTACAATGAGCAGTTCTTC,CASSQSGLAEYNEQFF
TRBJ2-7,few,TRBV7-9,NA,TGTGCCAGCAGCTTAGCGTTGGCGGCGAGCTCCTACGAGCAGTACTTC,CASSLALAASSYEQYF
TRBJ2-7,once,TRBV18,NA,TGTGCCAGCTCACCACCCGCAGGGAACTACGAGCAGTACTTC,CASSPPAGNYEQYF
TRBJ2-1,NA,TRBV15,TRBD2,TGTGCCACCAGCAGAGTTACGGGAGGGCCATATGAGCAGTTCTTC,CATSRVTGGPYEQFF
TRBJ1-1,few,TRBV7-9,NA,TGTGCCAGCAGCTTAGTAAGGGCTTCCACGGGGGCTTTCTTT,CASSLVRASTGAFF
TRBJ2-6,NA,TRBV27,NA,TGTGCCAGCAGTTCCGCCAGGGGGGCCAACGTCCTGACTTTC,CASSSARGANVLTF
TRBJ2-5,NA,TRBV7-9,NA,TGTGCCAGCAGCTTATTCCGCGGACTCAGGGGCCGGGAGACCCAGTACTTC,CASSLFRGLRGRETQYF
TRBJ2-7,few,TRBV18,NA,TGTGCCAGCTCAATAGGGGTCTCCAACGAGCAGTACTTC,CASSIGVSNEQYF
TRBJ2-7,NA,TRBV15,NA,TGTGCCACCAGCGGCCAGGGGATAAACGAGCAGTACTTC,CATSGQGINEQYF
TRBJ2-1,few,TRBV30,TRBD1,TGTGCCTGGCACCGGGACAGCTACAATGAGCAGTTCTTC,CAWHRDSYNEQFF
TRBJ2-1,NA,TRBV12-5,NA,TGTGCTAGTGGTTCCACCGGGACACTTTACAATGAGCAGTTCTTC,CASGSTGTLYNEQFF
TRBJ2-3,NA,TRBV9,NA,TGTGCCAGCAGCGTAGATCTAGTGACAGATACGCAGTATTTT,CASSVDLVTDTQYF